The table lists the clone carrying this T cell receptor (beta chain) with a few counts. Its antigen remains unidentified. This sample was included in a study of regulatory T cells in long-lasting Graves disease. Study findings and constraints: TCR diversity was lower in persistent Graves' patients than in newly diagnosed ones.

Described time point: persistent/refractory GD, antithyroid drugs over 5 years with positive TRAb. PBMC-derived RNA was used for the TCR library. Germline loops: CDR1 LGHNA, CDR2 YNFKEQ. Trimming took 0 bases from V and 0 from J, leaving 11 bases between them. The CDR3 is 16 residues long. Through Arm-PCR of CDR3 regions and iRepertoire HTBI primers, TCR beta libraries were built. TCRdb itself ran the multiplex PCR reads through MiXCR, one entry per CDR3 protein. The sample lists some 420,000 distinct CDR3 sequences; approximately 23% were seen once. The J gene is TRBJ2-5, the V gene TRBV4-2; maybe TRBD1 (6 bases). This clonotype was sampled from a female donor with Graves disease. Specimen: peripheral blood mononuclear cells (PBMCs), collected when the disease was refractory, from a patient treated with antithyroid drugs. The CDR3 reads CASSQDRGTYQETQYF. The DNA for the CDR3 is TGTGCCAGCAGCCAAGATAGGGGGACGTACCAAGAGACCCAGTACTTC.